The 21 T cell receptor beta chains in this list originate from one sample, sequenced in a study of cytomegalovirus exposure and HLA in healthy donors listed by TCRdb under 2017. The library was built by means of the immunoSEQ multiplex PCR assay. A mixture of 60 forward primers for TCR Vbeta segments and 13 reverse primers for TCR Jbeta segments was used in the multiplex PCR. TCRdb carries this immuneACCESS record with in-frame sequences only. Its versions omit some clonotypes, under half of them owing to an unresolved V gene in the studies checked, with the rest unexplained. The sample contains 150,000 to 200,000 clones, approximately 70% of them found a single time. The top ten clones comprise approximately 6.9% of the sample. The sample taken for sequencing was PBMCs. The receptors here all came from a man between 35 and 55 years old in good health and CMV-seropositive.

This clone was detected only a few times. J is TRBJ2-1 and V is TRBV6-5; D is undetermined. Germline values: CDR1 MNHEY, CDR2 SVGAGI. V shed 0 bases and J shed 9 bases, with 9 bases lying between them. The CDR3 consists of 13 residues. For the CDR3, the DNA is TGTGCCAGCAGTTACTCGTTCATCGGTGAGCAGTTCTTC. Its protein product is CASSYSFIGEQFF.

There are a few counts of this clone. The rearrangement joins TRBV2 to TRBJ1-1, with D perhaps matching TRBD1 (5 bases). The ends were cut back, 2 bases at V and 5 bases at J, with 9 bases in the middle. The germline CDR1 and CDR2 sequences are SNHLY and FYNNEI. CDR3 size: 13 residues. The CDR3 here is CASSERGGTEAFF. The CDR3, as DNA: TGTGCCAGCAGTGAAAGGGGAGGGACTGAAGCTTTCTTT.

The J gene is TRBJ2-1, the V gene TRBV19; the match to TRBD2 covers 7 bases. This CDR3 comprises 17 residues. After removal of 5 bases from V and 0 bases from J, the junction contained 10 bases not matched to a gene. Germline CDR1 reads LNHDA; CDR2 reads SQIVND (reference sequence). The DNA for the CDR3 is TGTGCCAGTAGTCTCCGCGGGGGAGATCGCTCCTACAATGAGCAGTTCTTC. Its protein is CASSLRGGDRSYNEQFF.

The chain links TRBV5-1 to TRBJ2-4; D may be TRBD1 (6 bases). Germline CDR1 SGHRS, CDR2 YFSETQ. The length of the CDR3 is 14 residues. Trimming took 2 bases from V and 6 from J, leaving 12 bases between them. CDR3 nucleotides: TGCGCCAGCAGCTTCCAGGGGCGCCCAAACATTCAGTACTTC. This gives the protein CASSFQGRPNIQYF. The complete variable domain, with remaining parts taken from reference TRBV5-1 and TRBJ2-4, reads KAGVTQTPRYLIKTRGQQVTLSCSPISGHRSVSWYQQTPGQGLQFLFEYFSETQRNKGNFPGRFSGRQFSNSRSEMNVSTLELGDSALYLCASSFQGRPNIQYFGAGTRLSVL.

CDR3 amino acids: CASVMAGGRSDEQYF. The CDR3 DNA reads TGTGCCAGCGTTATGGCAGGGGGCCGTTCTGACGAGCAGTACTTC. The chain recombines TRBV7-9 with TRBJ2-7, with 8 bases that match TRBD1. With 8 bases clipped from V and 5 bases from J, the junction kept 14 bases outside the gene matches. Germline lookup yields CDR1 SEHNR and CDR2 FQNEAQ (reference sequence). This CDR3 is built from 15 residues. Filled out from reference TRBV7-9 and TRBJ2-7, the complete variable domain reads DTGVSQNPRHKITKRGQNVTFRCDPISEHNRLYWYRQTLGQGPEFLTYFQNEAQLEKSRLLSDRFSAERPKGSFSTLEIQRTEQGDSAMYLCASVMAGGRSDEQYFGPGTRLTVT.

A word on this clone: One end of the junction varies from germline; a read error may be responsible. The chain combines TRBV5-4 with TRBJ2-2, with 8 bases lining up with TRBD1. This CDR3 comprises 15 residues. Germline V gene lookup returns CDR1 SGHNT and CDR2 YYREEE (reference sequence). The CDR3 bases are TGTGCCAGCAGCCCGGACAGGGTGAACACCGGGGAGCTGCTTTTT. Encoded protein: CASSPDRVNTGELLF.

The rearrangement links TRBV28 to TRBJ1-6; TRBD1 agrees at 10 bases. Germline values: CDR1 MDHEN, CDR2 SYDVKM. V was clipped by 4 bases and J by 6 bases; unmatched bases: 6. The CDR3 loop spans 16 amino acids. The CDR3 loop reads CASSSRTGGGNSPLHF. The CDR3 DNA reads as TGTGCCAGCAGTTCCAGGACAGGGGGGGGTAATTCACCCCTCCACTTT.

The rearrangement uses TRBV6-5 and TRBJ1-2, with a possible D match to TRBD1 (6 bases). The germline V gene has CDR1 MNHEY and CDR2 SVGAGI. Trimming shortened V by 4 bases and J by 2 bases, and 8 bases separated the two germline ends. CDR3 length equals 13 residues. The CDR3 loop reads CASSLTGNYGYTF. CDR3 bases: TGTGCCAGCAGTTTGACAGGCAACTATGGCTACACCTTC.

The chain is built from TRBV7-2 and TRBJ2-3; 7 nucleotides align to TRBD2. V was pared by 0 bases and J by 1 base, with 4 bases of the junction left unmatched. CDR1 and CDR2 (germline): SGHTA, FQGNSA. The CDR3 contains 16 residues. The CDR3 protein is CASSLAPRGGTDTQYF. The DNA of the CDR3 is TGTGCCAGCAGCTTAGCACCCCGGGGGGGCACAGATACGCAGTATTTT.

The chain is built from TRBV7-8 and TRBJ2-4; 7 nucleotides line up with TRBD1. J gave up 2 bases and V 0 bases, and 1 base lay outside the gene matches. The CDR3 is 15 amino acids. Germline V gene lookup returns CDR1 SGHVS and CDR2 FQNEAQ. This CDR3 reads CASSLATGTKNIQYF. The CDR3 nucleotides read TGTGCCAGCAGCTTAGCGACAGGGACCAAAAACATTCAGTACTTC.

CDR3 nucleotides: TGTGCCAGCAGCCGTGACGGACAGGGGAGGGAGACCCAGTACTTC. This encodes CASSRDGQGRETQYF. This chain links TRBV7-9 with TRBJ2-5, with 9 bases fitting TRBD1. CDR3 length equals 15 residues. The germline CDR1 and CDR2 sequences are SEHNR and FQNEAQ (reference sequence). V gave up 5 bases and J gave up 5 bases; unmatched junction bases: 9.

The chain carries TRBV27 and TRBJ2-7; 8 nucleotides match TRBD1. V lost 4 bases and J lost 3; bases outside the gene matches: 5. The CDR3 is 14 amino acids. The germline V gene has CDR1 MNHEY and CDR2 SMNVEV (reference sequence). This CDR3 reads CASSSGTGGYEQYF. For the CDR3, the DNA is TGTGCCAGCAGTTCCGGGACAGGCGGCTACGAGCAGTACTTC.

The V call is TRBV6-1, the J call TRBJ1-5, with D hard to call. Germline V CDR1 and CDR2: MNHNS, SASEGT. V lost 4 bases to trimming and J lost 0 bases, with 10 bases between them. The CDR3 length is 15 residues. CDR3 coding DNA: TGTGCCAGCAGTGGGGCGGGCCTTAGCAATCAGCCCCAGCATTTT. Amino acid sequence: CASSGAGLSNQPQHF.

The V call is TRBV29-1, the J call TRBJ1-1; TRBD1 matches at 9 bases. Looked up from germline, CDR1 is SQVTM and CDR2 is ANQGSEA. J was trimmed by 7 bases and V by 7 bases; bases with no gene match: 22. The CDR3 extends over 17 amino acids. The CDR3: CSDNGGWGQGGVDEAFF. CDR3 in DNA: TGCAGCGACAACGGGGGGTGGGGACAGGGAGGAGTGGATGAAGCTTTCTTT.

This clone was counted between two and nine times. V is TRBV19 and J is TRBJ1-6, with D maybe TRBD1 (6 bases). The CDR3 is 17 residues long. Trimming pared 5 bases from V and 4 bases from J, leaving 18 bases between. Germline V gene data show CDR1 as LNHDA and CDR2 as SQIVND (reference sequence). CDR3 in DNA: TGTGCCAGTAGTCCACAGGACAGCAAAGCTTATAATTCACCCCTCCACTTT. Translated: CASSPQDSKAYNSPLHF.

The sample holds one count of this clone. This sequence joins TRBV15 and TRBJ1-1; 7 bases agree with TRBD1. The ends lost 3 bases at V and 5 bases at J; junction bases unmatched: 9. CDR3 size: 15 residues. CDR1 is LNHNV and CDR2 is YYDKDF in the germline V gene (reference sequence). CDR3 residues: CATSSEEGARTEAFF. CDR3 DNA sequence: TGTGCCACCAGCAGTGAGGAGGGGGCTCGGACTGAAGCTTTCTTT.

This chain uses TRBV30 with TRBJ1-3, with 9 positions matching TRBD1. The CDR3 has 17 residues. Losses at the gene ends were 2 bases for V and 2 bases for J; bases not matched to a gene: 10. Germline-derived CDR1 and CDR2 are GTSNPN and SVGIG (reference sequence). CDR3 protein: CAWSTGQGKGAGNTIYF. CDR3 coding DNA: TGTGCCTGGAGTACGGGACAGGGAAAAGGTGCTGGAAACACCATATATTTT.

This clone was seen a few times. CDR3 bases: TGTGCCAGCAGTTCCCATGGGGGGAATGAAAAACTGTTTTTT. This encodes CASSSHGGNEKLFF. The V and J genes are TRBV27 and TRBJ1-4; weak D call: TRBD1 (5 bases). With 4 bases removed from V and 5 bases from J, the gap between germline ends came to 11 bases. CDR1 and CDR2 from the germline V gene are MNHEY and SMNVEV (reference sequence). The CDR3 has 14 amino acids.

CDR3: CASSLTGGTDTQYF. CDR3 sequence (DNA): TGCGCCAGCAGCCTGACAGGGGGGACAGATACGCAGTATTTT. The gene calls are TRBV4-3 and TRBJ2-3, with 9 bases aligning to TRBD1. The CDR3 is 14 amino acids. V shed 4 bases and J 3 bases; nucleotides not matched to a gene: 2. Germline CDR1 is LGHNA and CDR2 is YSLEER.

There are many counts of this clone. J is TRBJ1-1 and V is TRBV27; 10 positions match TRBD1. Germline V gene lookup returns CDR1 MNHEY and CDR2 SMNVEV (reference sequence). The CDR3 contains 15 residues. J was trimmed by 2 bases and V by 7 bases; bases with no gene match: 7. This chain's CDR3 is CASTDRQGANTEAFF. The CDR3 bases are TGTGCCAGCACCGACAGACAGGGGGCAAACACTGAAGCTTTCTTT.

The CDR3 spells CASSSTTRGPNYGYTF. CDR3 DNA: TGTGCCAGCAGCTCAACAACCAGGGGTCCTAACTATGGCTACACCTTC. The gene calls are TRBV7-9 and TRBJ1-2, with D possibly matching TRBD1 (6 bases). CDR3 length equals 16 residues. Deletions cut 4 bases from V and 0 bases from J, with 15 bases between. The germline gives CDR1 SEHNR, CDR2 FQNEAQ (reference sequence).